These 25 T cell receptor beta chains originate from one sample sequenced in a study of T cell responses to AZD1222 COVID-19 vaccine. TCRdb keeps only in-frame clones here, not all; method: immunoSEQ multiplex PCR. The sample lists over 100,000 clones; roughly 90% were seen once. Sequencing used peripheral blood, obtained on day 0 of AZD1222 vaccination. The receptors stem from an adult in good health.

CDR3 DNA sequence: TGTGCCAGTAGTCAACCCTTTGGTGGTGTCGACGAGCAGTACTTC. As protein: CASSQPFGGVDEQYF. V is TRBV19 and J is TRBJ2-7; D is unresolved. The CDR3 sequence is 15 residues long. The germline V gene has CDR1 LNHDA and CDR2 SQIVND (reference sequence). V was clipped by 5 bases and J by 5 bases, with 19 bases between them.

CDR3 nucleotides: TGTGCCAGCAGCTTAGCGTGGACAGTAAACACTGAAGCTTTCTTT. Translation: CASSLAWTVNTEAFF. The J gene is TRBJ1-1, the V gene TRBV7-2, with TRBD1 as a possible D gene (6 bases). The CDR3 is 15 residues long. The germline V gene has CDR1 SGHTA and CDR2 FQGNSA. Deletions cut 0 bases from V and 2 bases from J, with 10 bases between.

This rearrangement joins TRBV7-2 to TRBJ2-1, with 9 bases aligning to TRBD1. Germline V CDR1 and CDR2: SGHTA, FQGNSA. Germline trimming cut 5 bases from V and 6 bases from J; bases unmatched to any gene: 8. The CDR3 covers 15 residues. Written as DNA, the CDR3 is TGTGCCAGCAGCCCCACCGGACAGGGGCTCAATGAGCAGTTCTTC. It specifies CASSPTGQGLNEQFF.

The rearrangement joins TRBV12-3 or TRBV12-4 to TRBJ1-2; D is ambiguous. The CDR3 totals 12 residues. V was shortened by 3 bases and J by 7 bases, with 9 bases between the two germline ends. The CDR3 sequence is CASSFRRAGYTF. The CDR3 nucleotides read TGTGCCAGCAGTTTTCGGCGTGCTGGCTACACCTTC.

This sequence joins TRBV3-1 (or the pseudogene TRBV3-2) and TRBJ2-7, with D possibly being TRBD1 or TRBD2 (5 bases each). The CDR3 contains 13 residues. V was trimmed by 1 base and J by 6 bases, leaving 10 bases between them. The V gene's germline CDR1 is LGHDT and CDR2 YNNKEL (reference sequence). The CDR3 here is CASSQVRGTEQYF. The CDR3 DNA follows: TGTGCCAGCAGCCAAGTGAGGGGTACCGAGCAGTACTTC.

The chain carries TRBV5-1 and TRBJ1-3; 10 bases are a match to TRBD1. Germline V gene data show CDR1 as SGHRS and CDR2 as YFSETQ. CDR3 size: 17 residues. Unmatched junction bases numbered 6, after V lost 0 bases and J lost 3 bases. The CDR3 nucleotides are TGCGCCAGCAGCTTGGAACCGACAGGGGGCGATGGAAACACCATATATTTT. Translated, it gives CASSLEPTGGDGNTIYF.

The rearrangement uses TRBV7-6 and TRBJ2-3; a possible D gene is TRBD2 (7 bases). Germline-derived CDR1 and CDR2 are SGHVS and FNYEAQ. The CDR3 loop spans 16 amino acids. Trimming stripped 4 bases from V and 2 bases from J, with 16 bases between. CDR3 nucleotide sequence: TGTGCCAGCAGCTCCCTTTCGGGGGGCTTCACAGATACGCAGTATTTT. This sequence encodes CASSSLSGGFTDTQYF.

This clone was recorded only once. This rearrangement joins TRBV19 to TRBJ1-3; 7 bases fit TRBD1. Trimming removed 7 bases from V and 1 base from J; junction bases left unmatched: 13. Germline V gene lookup returns CDR1 LNHDA and CDR2 SQIVND (reference sequence). This CDR3 is built from 17 residues. This CDR3 reads CASTEPGQFISGNTIYF. DNA for the CDR3: TGTGCCAGTACGGAACCGGGACAGTTTATATCTGGAAACACCATATATTTT.

The chain is built from TRBV2 and TRBJ1-5; unclear D gene. The CDR3 covers 14 residues. Germline CDR1 reads SNHLY; CDR2 reads FYNNEI. Trimming took 6 bases from V and 2 from J, leaving 11 bases between them. This CDR3 reads CASSDQRRNQPQHF. The CDR3 nucleotides are TGTGCCAGCAGCGACCAAAGGCGCAATCAGCCCCAGCATTTT.

The CDR3 DNA reads TGTGCCAGCAGCTTTTCCACCAGTCTTAACAATGAGCAGTTCTTC. This translates into CASSFSTSLNNEQFF. The chain uses TRBV7-3 and TRBJ2-1; D gene unclear. The CDR3 extends over 15 amino acids. The V end lost 3 bases, the J end lost 5 bases, and 14 bases lay between the germline ends. Germline V gene lookup returns CDR1 SGHTA and CDR2 FQGTGA.

The chain joins TRBV2 to TRBJ1-5, with a tentative D call TRBD1 (5 bases). V gave up 6 bases and J gave up 6 bases, with 15 bases separating them. The CDR3 is 14 amino acids. Germline CDR1 and CDR2: SNHLY and FYNNEI. This CDR3 is CASRGTSTAQPQHF. CDR3 sequence (DNA): TGTGCCAGCAGAGGGACTAGTACGGCTCAGCCCCAGCATTTT.

The chain carries TRBV5-4 and TRBJ2-2, with 9 bases that match TRBD2. The germline CDR1 and CDR2 sequences are SGHNT and YYREEE (reference sequence). V shed 4 bases, J shed 4 bases, and the junction held 5 bases outside the gene matches. CDR3 size: 15 residues. This CDR3 is CASSPASGVTGELFF. The CDR3 DNA follows: TGTGCCAGCAGCCCCGCTAGCGGGGTCACCGGGGAGCTGTTTTTT.

V and J are TRBV4-1 and TRBJ1-1; the match to TRBD1 covers 10 bases. CDR1 and CDR2 (germline): MGHRA, YSYEKL. CDR3 length: 13 amino acids. J lost 10 bases, V lost 1 base, and 3 bases had no gene match. CDR3 nucleotides: TGCGCCAGCAGCCAAGCGTGGACAGGGGGAGCTTTCTTT. Encoded protein: CASSQAWTGGAFF.

The rearrangement links TRBV4-3 to TRBJ2-2; D remains ambiguous. This CDR3 spans 16 amino acids. CDR1 and CDR2 from the germline V gene are LGHNA and YSLEER. V lost 4 bases and J lost 0, with 12 bases in between. CDR3 bases: TGCGCCAGCAGCCTACTCGCGGAGACGAACACCGGGGAGCTGTTTTTT. Translating gives CASSLLAETNTGELFF.

The rearrangement links TRBV6-5 to TRBJ2-5; D not certain. The V end was cut by 3 bases, the J end by 2 bases, with 13 bases between. Germline-derived CDR1 and CDR2 are MNHEY and SVGAGI. The CDR3 has 15 residues. The CDR3 nucleotides read TGTGCCAGCAGTTATTCCCAGATCACTCAAGAGACCCAGTACTTC. This gives the protein CASSYSQITQETQYF.

This clone was observed a few times. The chain links TRBV28 to TRBJ1-5; weak D call: TRBD1 (5 bases). This CDR3 region has 15 residues. Trimming cost V 3 bases and J 0 bases, with 9 bases left between them. CDR1 MDHEN and CDR2 SYDVKM come from the germline V gene. CDR3 region: CASSFSGGSNQPQHF. CDR3 DNA: TGTGCCAGCAGTTTCTCGGGGGGTAGCAATCAGCCCCAGCATTTT.

J is TRBJ1-5 and V is TRBV3-1 (or the pseudogene TRBV3-2); no firm D call. This CDR3 comprises 15 residues. Trimming shortened V by 4 bases and J by 6 bases, and 16 bases separated the two germline ends. The germline V gene encodes CDR1 LGHDT and CDR2 YNNKEL (reference sequence). The CDR3 sequence: CASSPRGGFGQPQHF. The CDR3 DNA follows: TGTGCCAGCAGCCCCCGGGGAGGGTTCGGTCAGCCCCAGCATTTT.

The chain joins TRBV4-2 to TRBJ1-3; D is ambiguous. In germline, CDR1 is LGHNA, CDR2 YNFKEQ. With 0 bases removed from V and 3 bases from J, the gap between germline ends came to 9 bases. The CDR3 length is 15 residues. CDR3 nucleotide sequence: TGTGCCAGCAGCCAAGAGGGCTGGGATGGAAACACCATATATTTT. Translated, it gives CASSQEGWDGNTIYF.

DNA of the CDR3: TGTGCCAGCAGCCAATATCGACTAGCGGGAGTGTACGAGCAGTACTTC. Amino acid sequence: CASSQYRLAGVYEQYF. The gene calls are TRBV14 and TRBJ2-7; 12 nucleotides align to TRBD2. J gave up 4 bases and V 2 bases, and 6 bases lay outside the gene matches. The length of the CDR3 is 16 residues. Per the germline V gene, CDR1 is SGHDN and CDR2 is FVKESK.

The chain couples TRBV11-3 to TRBJ2-1; D is unclear. The germline gives CDR1 SGHNT, CDR2 YENEEA. V was trimmed by 3 bases and J by 8 bases, leaving 14 bases between them. The CDR3 runs 14 residues. In DNA form, the CDR3 reads TGTGCCAGCAGCTTTAGGGTAGGCCTCGATGAGCAGTTCTTC. Protein sequence: CASSFRVGLDEQFF.

The CDR3 nucleotides read TGTGCCAGCAGCTTATTTGATACGAGACAGGGGACTAGCACAGATACGCAGTATTTT. This gives the protein CASSLFDTRQGTSTDTQYF. This sequence joins TRBV11-2 and TRBJ2-3; 8 nucleotides match TRBD1. This CDR3 is built from 19 residues. The trim removed 2 bases at V and 0 bases at J, leaving 13 bases unmatched. Germline loops: CDR1 SGHAT, CDR2 FQNNGV.

This clone was recorded a few times. The chain is built from TRBV19 and TRBJ2-1; D possibly corresponds to TRBD2 (6 bases). From germline, CDR1 is LNHDA and CDR2 SQIVND (reference sequence). V was pared by 3 bases and J by 8 bases, with 14 bases between. The CDR3 length is 14 residues. CDR3 DNA sequence: TGTGCCAGTAGTATCGGCGGGGAGGCGGATGAGCAGTTCTTC. As protein: CASSIGGEADEQFF.

The J gene is TRBJ2-7, the V gene TRBV10-1; D possibly matches TRBD1 or TRBD2 (6 bases each). The CDR3 is made up of 14 amino acids. V shed 6 bases and J shed 3 bases, with 15 bases lying between them. The germline V gene encodes CDR1 WNHNN and CDR2 SYGVQD (reference sequence). CDR3 sequence reads: CASSPRRGNYEQYF. In nucleotides, the CDR3 is TGCGCCAGCAGCCCCCGGAGGGGGAACTACGAGCAGTACTTC.

J is TRBJ1-1 and V is TRBV3-1 (or the pseudogene TRBV3-2); D perhaps matches TRBD1 (6 bases). The CDR3 contains 14 residues. Trimming cost V 1 base and J 0 bases, with 6 bases left between them. The germline V gene has CDR1 LGHDT and CDR2 YNNKEL (reference sequence). CDR3 residues: CASSQGTVNTEAFF. CDR3 DNA sequence: TGTGCCAGCAGCCAAGGGACAGTGAACACTGAAGCTTTCTTT.

The rearrangement links TRBV6-2 or TRBV6-3 to TRBJ2-5; TRBD1 aligns across 7 bases. Germline loops: CDR1 MNHEY, CDR2 SVGEGT. V trimming: 1 base; J trimming: 4 bases; junction bases outside the gene matches: 6. This CDR3 spans 15 amino acids. CDR3 sequence reads: CASSYWKGAGETQYF. The CDR3 bases are TGTGCCAGCAGTTACTGGAAGGGGGCAGGAGAGACCCAGTACTTC.